These 32 T cell receptor beta chains share one sample of origin, sequenced in a study of control samples from healthy donors and cancer patients. Produced via immunoSEQ multiplex PCR; TCRdb's table is partial and in-frame only. This repertoire shows some 120,000 clones, 88% found once; its top ten account for less than 3%. Sample: blood. The source of these receptors is a woman in her 70s in good health.

The J gene is TRBJ1-1, the V gene TRBV9, with D unresolved. V was shortened by 1 base and J by 1 base, with 8 bases between the two germline ends. The germline V gene has CDR1 SGDLS and CDR2 YYNGEE. CDR3 length equals 14 residues. The CDR3 is CASSVLSGNTEAFF. The CDR3 bases are TGTGCCAGCAGCGTACTGAGTGGGAACACTGAAGCTTTCTTT.

This chain uses TRBV10-3 with TRBJ1-6; no clear D. CDR1 and CDR2 from the germline V gene are ENHRY and SYGVKD. The length of the CDR3 is 14 residues. The V gene lost 2 bases and the J gene lost 8 bases, with 10 bases spanning the gap. In DNA, the CDR3 is TGTGCCATCAGTGAGGCGTACGAGGATTCACCCCTCCACTTT. The encoded protein is CAISEAYEDSPLHF.

The CDR3 loop is CASRDRLNYGYTF. In DNA, the CDR3 is TGTGCCAGCAGGGACAGACTTAACTATGGCTACACCTTC. V is TRBV2 and J is TRBJ1-2, with D perhaps matching TRBD1 (6 bases). This CDR3 is built from 13 residues. Between the trimmed V and J ends, which lost 6 bases and 1 base, there was a span of 9 bases. Germline CDR1 and CDR2: SNHLY and FYNNEI.

The chain recombines TRBV11-2 with TRBJ1-4; D is undetermined. Germline V gives CDR1 SGHAT, CDR2 FQNNGV. The CDR3 has 14 amino acids. Between the trimmed V and J ends, which lost 3 bases and 1 base, there was a span of 6 bases. The DNA of the CDR3 is TGTGCCAGCAGCTTCGCAGGAACTAATGAAAAACTGTTTTTT. Translated: CASSFAGTNEKLFF.

V gene TRBV7-3 combines with J gene TRBJ1-1; D ambiguous. The CDR3 loop spans 12 amino acids. CDR1 is SGHTA and CDR2 is FQGTGA in the germline V gene. Trimming shortened V by 3 bases and J by 2 bases, and 4 bases separated the two germline ends. CDR3 loop: CASSLENTEAFF. For the CDR3, the DNA is TGTGCCAGCAGCTTGGAAAACACTGAAGCTTTCTTT. Complete variable domain (other parts from reference TRBV7-3 and TRBJ1-1): GAGVSQTPSNKVTEKGKYVELRCDPISGHTALYWYRQSLGQGPEFLIYFQGTGAADDSGLPNDRFFAVRPEGSVSTLKIQRTERGDSAVYLCASSLENTEAFFGQGTRLTVV.

The chain couples TRBV15 to TRBJ1-1; no clear D gene. This CDR3 has 13 residues. V shed 8 bases and J shed 1 base, with 11 bases lying between them. Looked up from germline, CDR1 is LNHNV and CDR2 is YYDKDF (reference sequence). DNA of the CDR3: TGTGCCACCCGGCGGCAGCAGAACACTGAAGCTTTCTTT. Translating it yields CATRRQQNTEAFF.

The chain has TRBV12-3 or TRBV12-4 and TRBJ1-2; the D gene is possibly TRBD1 (5 bases). V was cut by 2 bases and J by 6 bases, with 10 bases left in between. The CDR3 covers 13 residues. The CDR3 DNA follows: TGTGCCAGCAGTTTAAGGGACGGCGATGGCTACACCTTC. Translation: CASSLRDGDGYTF.

The chain joins TRBV29-1 to TRBJ1-5; 7 positions agree with TRBD1. Trimming removed 4 bases from V and 4 bases from J; junction bases left unmatched: 7. Looked up from germline, CDR1 is SQVTM and CDR2 is ANQGSEA. This CDR3 has 14 residues. CDR3 loop: CSVGAGGWNQPQHF. For the CDR3, the DNA is TGCAGCGTTGGGGCAGGGGGATGGAATCAGCCCCAGCATTTT.

CDR3 sequence reads: CASSLTSGGLETQYF. CDR3 DNA sequence: TGTGCCAGCAGCTTGACTAGCGGGGGCCTAGAGACCCAGTACTTC. The V and J genes are TRBV5-4 and TRBJ2-5; 11 bases align to TRBD2. This CDR3 contains 15 residues. CDR1 is SGHNT and CDR2 is YYREEE in the germline V gene (reference sequence). Trimming cost V 1 base and J 4 bases; bases outside gene matches: 3.

This chain uses TRBV12-3 or TRBV12-4 with TRBJ2-1, with 7 bases that match TRBD2. V lost 6 bases, J lost 10 bases, and 3 bases stayed unmatched. This CDR3 spans 11 amino acids. Written as DNA, the CDR3 is TGTGCCAGCAGCAGCGGGGAGGAGCAGTTCTTC. It codes for CASSSGEEQFF.

This chain joins TRBV7-2 and TRBJ2-3, with D possibly being TRBD2 (5 bases). CDR3 length: 16 amino acids. Deletions cut 1 base from V and 1 base from J, with 12 bases between. Germline V gene lookup returns CDR1 SGHTA and CDR2 FQGNSA. The CDR3 sequence: CASSLDRGVRTDTQYF. The CDR3 DNA is TGTGCCAGCAGCTTAGACCGGGGAGTCCGCACAGATACGCAGTATTTT.

The chain employs TRBV6-4 and TRBJ2-3, with TRBD2 matching 8 bases. CDR1 and CDR2 from the germline V gene are MRHNA and SNTAGT. This CDR3 is 16 amino acids long. Trimming removed 0 bases from V and 4 bases from J; junction bases left unmatched: 6. Here the CDR3 DNA reads TGTGCCAGCAGTGACTCTTTTAGCGGGGCCCCAGATACGCAGTATTTT. As protein: CASSDSFSGAPDTQYF.

The rearrangement uses TRBV7-2 and TRBJ2-1; 7 positions agree with TRBD2. The CDR3 totals 15 residues. J was trimmed by 10 bases and V by 1 base; bases with no gene match: 10. Germline assignment: CDR1 SGHTA and CDR2 FQGNSA. The CDR3 sequence is CASSLETYYSGEQFF. The CDR3 nucleotides are TGTGCCAGCAGCTTAGAAACCTACTATAGCGGGGAGCAGTTCTTC.

The V and J genes are TRBV6-6 and TRBJ2-1; no clear D. The CDR3 contains 16 residues. V shed 5 bases and J shed 0 bases, with 14 bases lying between them. The germline CDR1 and CDR2 sequences are MNHNY and SVGAGI (reference sequence). The CDR3 sequence: CASSGSATSSYNEQFF. The CDR3 DNA follows: TGTGCCAGCAGTGGAAGCGCTACGAGCTCCTACAATGAGCAGTTCTTC.

The chain combines TRBV10-2 with TRBJ2-2; D remains unclear. Germline assignment: CDR1 WSHSY and CDR2 SAAADI. V was shortened by 0 bases and J by 6 bases, with 8 bases between the two germline ends. The CDR3 consists of 14 residues. The CDR3 nucleotides read TGCGCCAGCAGTGAGTCCGTAGTTGCCGGGGAGCTGTTTTTT. Its translation is CASSESVVAGELFF.

The rearrangement joins TRBV5-1 to TRBJ2-7; maybe TRBD1 (6 bases). The CDR3 loop spans 13 amino acids. The ends were cut back, 5 bases at V and 0 bases at J, with 9 bases in the middle. Germline loops: CDR1 SGHRS, CDR2 YFSETQ. CDR3 coding DNA: TGCGCCAGCAGAATAGGGGGCTCCTACGAGCAGTACTTC. It specifies CASRIGGSYEQYF.

The chain is built from TRBV6-6 and TRBJ2-3, with D unclear. CDR3 length: 12 amino acids. Germline assignment: CDR1 MNHNY and CDR2 SVGAGI (reference sequence). The germline V and J ends were trimmed by 6 bases and 5 bases, with 9 bases remaining between them. This chain's CDR3 is CASSPPEDTQYF. The CDR3 DNA reads as TGTGCCAGCAGCCCACCGGAAGATACGCAGTATTTT.

V and J are TRBV27 and TRBJ2-7; 8 bases align to TRBD2. The CDR3 runs to 16 residues. Per germline, CDR1 MNHEY and CDR2 SMNVEV (reference sequence). Losses at the gene ends were 0 bases for V and 0 bases for J; bases not matched to a gene: 4. The CDR3 loop is CASSLSGRGDSYEQYF. CDR3 DNA: TGTGCCAGCAGTTTATCGGGGCGGGGGGACTCCTACGAGCAGTACTTC.

The chain joins TRBV6-6 to TRBJ1-1; D is perhaps TRBD1 (5 bases). V dropped 2 bases and J dropped 2 bases, with 9 bases sitting between them. CDR3 length: 14 amino acids. Germline CDR1 reads MNHNY; CDR2 reads SVGAGI (reference sequence). The CDR3 here is CASSYAGGNTEAFF. The CDR3 bases are TGTGCCAGCAGTTACGCCGGGGGTAACACTGAAGCTTTCTTT.

This clone was observed a single time. The rearrangement uses TRBV3-1 (or the pseudogene TRBV3-2) and TRBJ2-3; 13 bases map to TRBD2. V dropped 3 bases and J dropped 8; count of bases not matched to a gene: 14. CDR1 and CDR2 (germline): LGHDT, YNNKEL (reference sequence). The CDR3 length is 18 residues. For the CDR3, the DNA is TGTGCCAGCAGCCACCATTCGACTAGCGGGGGGCGGGGCGGTACGCAGTATTTT. Amino acid sequence: CASSHHSTSGGRGGTQYF.

This clone was detected once. This chain uses TRBV5-1 with TRBJ1-4; D perhaps matches TRBD1 (6 bases). The CDR3 covers 16 residues. Deletions cut 0 bases from V and 6 bases from J, with 15 bases between. Germline V gives CDR1 SGHRS, CDR2 YFSETQ. Here the CDR3 reads CASSLASGRGDEKLFF. The CDR3 DNA reads TGCGCCAGCAGCTTGGCCTCAGGCAGGGGTGATGAAAAACTGTTTTTT. Using reference TRBV5-1 and TRBJ1-4 for the parts outside the CDR3, the full variable domain is KAGVTQTPRYLIKTRGQQVTLSCSPISGHRSVSWYQQTPGQGLQFLFEYFSETQRNKGNFPGRFSGRQFSNSRSEMNVSTLELGDSALYLCASSLASGRGDEKLFFGSGTQLSVL.

The genes are TRBV27 and TRBJ2-3; 9 nucleotides line up with TRBD2. J was trimmed by 0 bases and V by 6 bases; bases with no gene match: 7. This CDR3 region has 16 residues. Germline CDR1 and CDR2: MNHEY and SMNVEV (reference sequence). The CDR3, as DNA: TGTGCCAGCAGCCATAGCGGGGGCCCGAGCACAGATACGCAGTATTTT. Residues: CASSHSGGPSTDTQYF.

The V and J genes are TRBV7-9 and TRBJ2-7, with D possibly being TRBD1 (6 bases). CDR3 length equals 15 residues. Per the germline V gene, CDR1 is SEHNR and CDR2 is FQNEAQ (reference sequence). Trimming left V 4 bases short and J 2 bases short, with 15 bases between. The CDR3 loop is CASSSTDRLAYEQYF. The CDR3 nucleotides read TGTGCCAGCAGCTCAACTGACAGGCTAGCCTACGAGCAGTACTTC. Using reference TRBV7-9 and TRBJ2-7 for the parts outside the CDR3, the full variable domain is DTGVSQNPRHKITKRGQNVTFRCDPISEHNRLYWYRQTLGQGPEFLTYFQNEAQLEKSRLLSDRFSAERPKGSFSTLEIQRTEQGDSAMYLCASSSTDRLAYEQYFGPGTRLTVT.

The chain has TRBV15 and TRBJ1-6, with D perhaps matching TRBD1 (6 bases). Germline CDR1 reads LNHNV; CDR2 reads YYDKDF (reference sequence). V dropped 4 bases and J dropped 10 bases, with 14 bases sitting between them. The CDR3 covers 14 residues. The CDR3 is CATSMGGKGSPLHF. CDR3 coding DNA: TGTGCCACCAGCATGGGGGGCAAAGGGTCACCCCTCCACTTT. The variable domain in full, with the rest retrieved from reference TRBV15 and TRBJ1-6, is DAMVIQNPRYQVTQFGKPVTLSCSQTLNHNVMYWYQQKSSQAPKLLFHYYDKDFNNEADTPDNFQSRRPNTSFCFLDIRSPGLGDTAMYLCATSMGGKGSPLHFGNGTRLTVT.

The rearrangement uses TRBV2 and TRBJ2-3; D uncertain. The V gene's germline CDR1 is SNHLY and CDR2 FYNNEI. This CDR3 is 10 amino acids long. Trimming pared 6 bases from V and 4 bases from J, leaving 2 bases between. The DNA for the CDR3 is TGTGCCAGCAGATCAGATACGCAGTATTTT. Its translation: CASRSDTQYF.

The V gene is TRBV4-3, the J gene TRBJ2-2; D may correspond to TRBD1 or TRBD2 (5 bases each). The CDR3 has 18 amino acids. Trimming pared 0 bases from V and 6 bases from J, leaving 20 bases between. Germline loops: CDR1 LGHNA, CDR2 YSLEER. The CDR3 loop is CASSQEVVRGRGSGELFF. CDR3 nucleotide sequence: TGCGCCAGCAGCCAAGAGGTCGTGCGTGGCCGGGGCTCCGGGGAGCTGTTTTTT.

The chain is built from TRBV11-2 and TRBJ2-7, with 7 nucleotides matching TRBD1. Germline CDR1 reads SGHAT; CDR2 reads FQNNGV. The CDR3 covers 15 residues. The trim removed 5 bases at V and 5 bases at J, leaving 12 bases unmatched. The CDR3 DNA reads TGTGCCAGCAGCCCGACAGGGACGCAAAGCAACGAGCAGTACTTC. It yields the protein CASSPTGTQSNEQYF. Drawing the rest from reference TRBV11-2 and TRBJ2-7, the complete variable domain is EAGVAQSPRYKIIEKRQSVAFWCNPISGHATLYWYQQILGQGPKLLIQFQNNGVVDDSQLPKDRFSAERLKGVDSTLKIQPAKLEDSAVYLCASSPTGTQSNEQYFGPGTRLTVT.

This rearrangement joins TRBV7-8 to TRBJ1-4; tentative D call: TRBD1 (6 bases). V lost 6 bases and J lost 7, with 12 bases in between. Germline V gene lookup returns CDR1 SGHVS and CDR2 FQNEAQ. The CDR3 has 13 residues. This CDR3 reads CASRRTVLEKLFF. CDR3 in DNA: TGTGCCAGCAGGCGGACAGTCCTTGAAAAACTGTTTTTT.

This rearrangement joins TRBV11-3 to TRBJ1-1; D ambiguous. The CDR3 is 13 amino acids. V was clipped by 1 base and J by 8 bases, with 11 bases between them. Germline-derived CDR1 and CDR2 are SGHNT and YENEEA. The CDR3 DNA follows: TGTGCCAGCAGCTTAGGCCGCTCAAGGGAAGCTTTCTTT. Its protein product is CASSLGRSREAFF.

The rearrangement joins TRBV18 to TRBJ2-5; no firm D call. V was clipped by 0 bases and J by 5 bases, with 4 bases between them. Germline CDR1 is KGHSH and CDR2 is LQKENI. CDR3 size: 12 residues. For the CDR3, the DNA is TGTGCCAGCTCACCACCGGAGGAGACCCAGTACTTC. This codes for CASSPPEETQYF.

This clone was recorded once. The chain links TRBV5-4 to TRBJ2-3; 9 nucleotides agree with TRBD2. The V segment lost 10 bases and the J segment 4 bases; nucleotides outside the gene matches: 10. The germline CDR1 and CDR2 sequences are SGHNT and YYREEE (reference sequence). The CDR3 length is 14 residues. The CDR3 reads CAPGGGGAADTQYF. DNA of the CDR3: TGTGCCCCCGGGGGCGGGGGGGCCGCAGATACGCAGTATTTT.

The chain links TRBV5-1 to TRBJ1-3; D may be TRBD1 (6 bases). This CDR3 spans 17 amino acids. CDR1 SGHRS and CDR2 YFSETQ come from the germline V gene. V lost 0 bases and J 0 bases, leaving 13 bases between the germline ends. The CDR3 sequence is CASSLGSRDTSGNTIYF. Here the CDR3 DNA reads TGCGCCAGCAGCTTGGGGTCCCGGGACACCTCTGGAAACACCATATATTTT. Full variable domain (rest looked up from reference TRBV5-1 and TRBJ1-3): KAGVTQTPRYLIKTRGQQVTLSCSPISGHRSVSWYQQTPGQGLQFLFEYFSETQRNKGNFPGRFSGRQFSNSRSEMNVSTLELGDSALYLCASSLGSRDTSGNTIYFGEGSWLTVV.